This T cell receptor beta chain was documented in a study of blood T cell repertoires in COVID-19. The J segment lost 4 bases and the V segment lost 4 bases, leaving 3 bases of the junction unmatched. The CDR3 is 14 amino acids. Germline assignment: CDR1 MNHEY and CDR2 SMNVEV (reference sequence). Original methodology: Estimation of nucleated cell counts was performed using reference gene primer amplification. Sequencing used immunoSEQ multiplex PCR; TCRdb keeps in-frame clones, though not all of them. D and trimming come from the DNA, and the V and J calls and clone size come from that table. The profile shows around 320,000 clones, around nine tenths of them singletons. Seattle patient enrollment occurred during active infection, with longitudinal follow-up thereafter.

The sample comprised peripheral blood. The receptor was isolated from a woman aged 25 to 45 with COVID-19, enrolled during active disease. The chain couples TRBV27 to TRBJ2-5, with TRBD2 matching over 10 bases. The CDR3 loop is CASSSGLAIETQYF. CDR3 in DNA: TGTGCCAGCAGTTCGGGACTAGCGATAGAGACCCAGTACTTC.